This T cell receptor (beta chain) comes out of a study of shared clonotypes between healthy human individuals. Here immunoSEQ multiplex PCR was the method, and the copy in TCRdb shows in-frame clones only, minus some. In the table there are roughly 2,300,000 clones, around 90% of which are singletons. The sequence was collected from a man aged 18 to 30 in good health. Some clones in this sample may be carry-over from other donors' samples. The sample taken for sequencing was naive CD4+ T cells from PBMCs. Regarding subset: CD45RA+ positively selected.

The CDR3 DNA sequence: TGTGCCAGCTCACCCAAAGAAGAGACCCAGTACTTC. As protein: CASSPKEETQYF. The chain has TRBV18 and TRBJ2-5; D is ambiguous. From germline, CDR1 is KGHSH and CDR2 LQKENI. The CDR3 covers 12 residues. V was pared by 3 bases and J by 3 bases, with 5 bases between. Drawing the rest from reference TRBV18 and TRBJ2-5, the complete variable domain is NAGVMQNPRHLVRRRGQEARLRCSPMKGHSHVYWYRQLPEEGLKFMVYLQKENIIDESGMPKERFSAEFPKEGPSILRIQQVVRGDSAAYFCASSPKEETQYFGPGTRLLVL.